This TCR beta chain was found in a study of blood T cell repertoires in COVID-19. Only in-frame clones appear in the TCRdb table, and some are missing; sequencing was by immunoSEQ multiplex PCR. The profile shows 240,000 or so clones, around 89% of them singletons. Trimming cost V 6 bases and J 5 bases, with 22 bases left between them. Germline V gene sequence: CDR1 SGHVS, CDR2 FQNEAQ. The CDR3 is made up of 17 amino acids. This TCR was recovered from a man between 45 and 60 years old who had been exposed to COVID-19. The sequencing input was PBMCs or T cells enriched from blood (not recorded which). The chain recombines TRBV7-8 with TRBJ1-4; maybe TRBD1 (6 bases). CDR3: CASRNLRHRDRNEKLFF. CDR3 DNA sequence: TGTGCCAGCAGAAACCTACGTCACAGGGATCGGAATGAAAAACTGTTTTTT.